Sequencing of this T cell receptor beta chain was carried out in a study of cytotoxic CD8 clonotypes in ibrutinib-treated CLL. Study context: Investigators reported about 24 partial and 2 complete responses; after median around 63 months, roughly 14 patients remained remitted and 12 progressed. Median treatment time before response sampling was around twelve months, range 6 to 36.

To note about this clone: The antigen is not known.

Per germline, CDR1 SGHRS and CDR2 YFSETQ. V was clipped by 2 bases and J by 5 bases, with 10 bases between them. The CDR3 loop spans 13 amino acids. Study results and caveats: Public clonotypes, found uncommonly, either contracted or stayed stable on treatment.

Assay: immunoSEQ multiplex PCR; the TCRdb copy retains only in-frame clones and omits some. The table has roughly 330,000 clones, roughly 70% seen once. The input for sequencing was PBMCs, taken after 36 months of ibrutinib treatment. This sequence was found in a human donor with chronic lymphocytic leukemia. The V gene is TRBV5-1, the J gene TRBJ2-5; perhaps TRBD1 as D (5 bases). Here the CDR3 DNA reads TGCGCCAGCAGCTTCGGCAGGGTGGAGACCCAGTACTTC. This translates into CASSFGRVETQYF.